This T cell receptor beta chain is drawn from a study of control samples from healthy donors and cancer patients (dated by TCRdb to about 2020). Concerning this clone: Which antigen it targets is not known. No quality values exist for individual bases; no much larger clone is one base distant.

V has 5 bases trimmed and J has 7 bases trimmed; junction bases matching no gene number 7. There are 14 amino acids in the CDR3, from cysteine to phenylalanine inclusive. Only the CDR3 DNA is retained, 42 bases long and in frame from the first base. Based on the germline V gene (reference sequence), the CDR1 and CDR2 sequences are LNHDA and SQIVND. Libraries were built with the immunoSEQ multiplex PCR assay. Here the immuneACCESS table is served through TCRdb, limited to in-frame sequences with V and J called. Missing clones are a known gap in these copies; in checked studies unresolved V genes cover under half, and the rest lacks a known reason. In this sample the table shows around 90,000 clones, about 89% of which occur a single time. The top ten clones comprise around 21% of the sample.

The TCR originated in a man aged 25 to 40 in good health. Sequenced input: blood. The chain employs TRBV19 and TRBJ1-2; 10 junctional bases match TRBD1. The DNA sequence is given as TGTGCCAGTAGTTCGGGGGACAGGGGCTTTGGCTACACCTTC. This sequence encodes CASSSGDRGFGYTF.